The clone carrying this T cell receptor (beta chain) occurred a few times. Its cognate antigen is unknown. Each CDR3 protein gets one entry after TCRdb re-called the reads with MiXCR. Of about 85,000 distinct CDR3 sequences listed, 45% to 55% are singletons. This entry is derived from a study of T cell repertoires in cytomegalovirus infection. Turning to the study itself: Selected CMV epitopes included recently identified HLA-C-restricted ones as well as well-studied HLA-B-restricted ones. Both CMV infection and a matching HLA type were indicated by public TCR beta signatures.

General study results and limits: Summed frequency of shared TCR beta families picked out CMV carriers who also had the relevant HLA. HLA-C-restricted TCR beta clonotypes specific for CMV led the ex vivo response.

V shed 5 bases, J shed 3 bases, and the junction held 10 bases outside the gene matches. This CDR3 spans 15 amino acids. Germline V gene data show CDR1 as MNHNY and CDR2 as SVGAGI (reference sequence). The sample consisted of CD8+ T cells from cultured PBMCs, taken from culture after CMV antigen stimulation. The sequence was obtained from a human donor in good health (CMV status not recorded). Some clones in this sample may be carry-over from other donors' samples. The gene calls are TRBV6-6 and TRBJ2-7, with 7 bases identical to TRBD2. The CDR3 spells CASSKLAVQDYEQYF. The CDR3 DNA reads TGTGCCAGCAGTAAGCTAGCGGTCCAGGACTACGAGCAGTACTTC.